This TCR beta chain appears in the sequencing data of a study of blood T cells in healthy people across ages. Germline V lookup: CDR1 MNHEY, CDR2 SVGEGT. Trimming removed 0 bases from V and 5 bases from J, with 10 bases in between. The CDR3 length is 14 residues. Alongside a J-beta primer mix, a sample-barcoded 5' primer served in a second PCR lasting about 6 to 11 cycles. From the 5' RACE reads, TCRdb called clonotypes with MiXCR, one entry per CDR3 protein. The sample yields hundreds of thousands of distinct CDR3 sequences, 40% to 50% seen once. The sequencing input was blood. The sequence came from a man of 80 years or more in good health. The chain is built from TRBV6-2 or TRBV6-3 and TRBJ1-1; D not certain. Written as DNA, the CDR3 is TGTGCCAGCAGTTACTCGGTGACAACTACTGAAGCTTTCTTT. It translates to CASSYSVTTTEAFF.